The 18 T cell receptor beta chains below come from one sample, sequenced in a study of T cells in Graves' hyperthyroidism and ophthalmopathy. TCR beta CDR3 region amplification was performed from RNA transcripts. A set of HTBI primers served as the primers for a first-round RT-PCR of the TCR CDR3. TCRdb re-called the multiplex PCR reads with MiXCR, one entry per CDR3 protein. The sample contains 300,000 to 500,000 distinct CDR3 sequences, over 12% of which appear only once. The sequenced sample consisted of blood. These receptors were obtained from a man aged 50 to 60 with Graves' ophthalmopathy.

The sample holds many counts of this clonotype. The V call is TRBV11-2, the J call TRBJ1-6; no reliable D call. V shed 1 base and J shed 9 bases, with 10 bases lying between them. This CDR3 is built from 14 residues. The V gene's germline CDR1 is SGHAT and CDR2 FQNNGV. The CDR3 region is CASSLGGNGSPLHF. CDR3 sequence (DNA): TGTGCCAGCAGCTTAGGAGGGAACGGTTCACCCCTCCACTTT.

This clonotype showed up just once. A read error may explain this, as a much larger clone is one base away. This chain joins TRBV6-9 and TRBJ2-7, with D uncertain. The germline CDR1 and CDR2 sequences are MNHGY and SVAAGI. This CDR3 contains 16 residues. Deletions cut 7 bases from V and 0 bases from J, with 19 bases between. CDR3 sequence: CASNYSKVGFSYEQYF. In DNA, the CDR3 is TGTGCCAGCAATTACTCGAAGGTGGGATTCTCCTACGAGCAGTACTTC.

This clonotype was counted ten times or more. V usage is TRBV12-3 or TRBV12-4 and J usage is TRBJ1-2, with 11 bases aligning to TRBD1. J lost 8 bases, V lost 0 bases, and 2 bases had no gene match. This CDR3 region has 14 residues. The CDR3 coding sequence is TGTGCCAGCAGTTTAGCGGACAGGGGGCTAGGCTACACCTTC. Protein sequence: CASSLADRGLGYTF.

Remarks on this clonotype: Being one base from a much bigger clone, this may be a read error. The rearrangement joins TRBV2 to TRBJ2-1; TRBD2 agrees at 8 bases. Trimming removed 6 bases from V and 12 bases from J; junction bases left unmatched: 13. Germline V lookup: CDR1 SNHLY, CDR2 FYNNEI. The CDR3 covers 14 residues. The CDR3 DNA sequence: TGTGCCAGCAGGCCCAGGGTTCTGGCGGGAGGGCAGTTCTTC. This codes for CASRPRVLAGGQFF.

This clonotype was detected ten times or more. The V gene is TRBV27, the J gene TRBJ2-7; 7 positions match TRBD2. The ends lost 3 bases at V and 0 bases at J; junction bases unmatched: 5. The germline V gene has CDR1 MNHEY and CDR2 SMNVEV (reference sequence). The CDR3 is made up of 15 amino acids. The CDR3: CASSFGLAVSYEQYF. DNA for the CDR3: TGTGCCAGCAGTTTCGGGCTAGCGGTCTCCTACGAGCAGTACTTC.

The chain uses TRBV15 and TRBJ1-2; 10 nucleotides align to TRBD1. Germline trimming cut 0 bases from V and 5 bases from J; bases unmatched to any gene: 3. This CDR3 region has 15 residues. In germline, CDR1 is LNHNV, CDR2 YYDKDF (reference sequence). The CDR3 sequence is CATSRDLGQGYGYTF. Written as DNA, the CDR3 is TGTGCCACCAGCAGAGATTTGGGACAGGGGTATGGCTACACCTTC.

This clonotype was seen only a few times. The V gene is TRBV13, the J gene TRBJ2-2, with 7 bases that match TRBD2. V trimming: 5 bases; J trimming: 7 bases; junction bases outside the gene matches: 10. There are 15 residues in the CDR3. Germline CDR1 and CDR2: PRHDT and FYEKMQ (reference sequence). In DNA form, the CDR3 reads TGTGCCAGCAGCCATCAAAGCGGGAAATTCGGGGAGCTGTTTTTT. Its translation: CASSHQSGKFGELFF.

This clonotype occurred many times. The J gene is TRBJ1-4, the V gene TRBV2; D remains unclear. V was clipped by 6 bases and J by 7 bases, with 18 bases between them. The germline gives CDR1 SNHLY, CDR2 FYNNEI. This CDR3 has 15 residues. CDR3: CASRGTRAYTEKLFF. The CDR3 DNA is TGTGCCAGCAGGGGAACCCGGGCTTATACTGAAAAACTGTTTTTT.

Ten or more counts support this clonotype. This sequence joins TRBV30 and TRBJ2-3; maybe TRBD2 (6 bases). V lost 1 base, J lost 4 bases, and 12 bases lay in between. The CDR3 length is 14 residues. Germline V gene lookup returns CDR1 GTSNPN and CDR2 SVGIG (reference sequence). For the CDR3, the DNA is TGTGCCTGGAGTGACCTTAGCGGAGCAGATACGCAGTATTTT. Translation gives CAWSDLSGADTQYF.

With respect to this clonotype: Since no conserved phenylalanine or tryptophan closes the CDR3, a read error is the likely cause. V and J are TRBV10-3 and TRBJ2-7, with D perhaps TRBD2 (5 bases). The CDR3 length is 16 residues. V shed 6 bases and J shed 2 bases, with 20 bases lying between them. Germline values: CDR1 ENHRY, CDR2 SYGVKD. The CDR3 here is CAIRKADGLAPYEQYL. The CDR3 DNA follows: TGTGCCATCAGGAAAGCGGACGGTTTGGCCCCCTACGAGCAGTACCTC.

This clonotype was observed many times. V is TRBV7-2 and J is TRBJ1-1, with TRBD1 identical over 7 bases. In germline, CDR1 is SGHTA, CDR2 FQGNSA. Germline trimming cut 4 bases from V and 2 bases from J; bases unmatched to any gene: 4. CDR3 size: 14 residues. The CDR3 region has the DNA TGTGCCAGCAGCTCTCGGACAGGAAACACTGAAGCTTTCTTT. This sequence encodes CASSSRTGNTEAFF.

Ten or more counts support this clonotype. The chain carries TRBV30 and TRBJ1-5; possible D gene TRBD1, 5 bases. The CDR3 has 15 residues. CDR1 GTSNPN and CDR2 SVGIG come from the germline V gene (reference sequence). With 0 bases removed from V and 9 bases from J, the gap between germline ends came to 18 bases. Here the CDR3 DNA reads TGTGCCTGGAGTGTAAGGGACGGGGGATTCGGGCCCCAGCATTTT. The encoded protein is CAWSVRDGGFGPQHF.

This clonotype was counted at least ten times. V usage is TRBV27 and J usage is TRBJ2-7; TRBD2 aligns across 9 bases. Losses at the gene ends were 0 bases for V and 4 bases for J; bases not matched to a gene: 7. From germline, CDR1 is MNHEY and CDR2 SMNVEV (reference sequence). The CDR3 loop spans 16 amino acids. Here the CDR3 reads CASSLSLVAGDYEQYF. The CDR3 nucleotides read TGTGCCAGCAGTTTATCGTTAGTAGCGGGAGATTACGAGCAGTACTTC.

The table lists this clonotype with many counts. The chain carries TRBV9 and TRBJ2-3; D is undetermined. The V gene lost 1 base and the J gene lost 0 bases, with 6 bases spanning the gap. The CDR3 loop spans 14 amino acids. Germline CDR1 and CDR2: SGDLS and YYNGEE. The CDR3 protein is CASSVLGSTDTQYF. The CDR3 nucleotides read TGTGCCAGCAGCGTATTGGGGAGCACAGATACGCAGTATTTT.

About this clonotype itself: A much more abundant neighbour one base away suggests this may be a read error. The rearrangement uses TRBV28 and TRBJ2-3; 7 positions match TRBD2. From germline, CDR1 is MDHEN and CDR2 SYDVKM. This CDR3 comprises 15 residues. Here the CDR3 reads CATQTSEAISDAQYF. Here the CDR3 DNA reads TGTGCCACCCAAACTAGCGAAGCAATCTCAGATGCGCAGTATTTT.

This clonotype was recorded at least ten times. J is TRBJ2-1 and V is TRBV27, with D perhaps TRBD2 (6 bases). This CDR3 is built from 19 residues. V gave up 0 bases and J gave up 8 bases, with 26 bases separating them. The germline CDR1 and CDR2 sequences are MNHEY and SMNVEV (reference sequence). CDR3 protein: CASSLSPRTIPRKGDEQFF. In DNA form, the CDR3 reads TGTGCCAGCAGTTTATCCCCACGGACTATACCGCGTAAGGGCGATGAGCAGTTCTTC.

This clonotype was recorded at least ten times. The V gene is TRBV7-3, the J gene TRBJ2-7; the match to TRBD2 covers 8 bases. This CDR3 has 14 residues. V lost 7 bases, J lost 2 bases, and 7 bases stayed unmatched. In germline, CDR1 is SGHTA, CDR2 FQGTGA. The CDR3 sequence is CASKPQRGTYEQYF. The CDR3 DNA follows: TGTGCCAGCAAGCCGCAGCGGGGGACCTACGAGCAGTACTTC.

This clonotype was seen at least ten times. The rearrangement links TRBV4-1 to TRBJ2-5, with 7 bases fitting TRBD2. CDR1 is MGHRA and CDR2 is YSYEKL in the germline V gene. The CDR3 totals 17 residues. Trimming removed 0 bases from V and 2 bases from J; junction bases left unmatched: 9. CDR3 sequence (DNA): TGCGCCAGCAGCCAAGACCGCGCGGGAGCCCAACAAGAGACCCAGTACTTC. Residues: CASSQDRAGAQQETQYF.